What follows is one TCR beta chain and its context. Its specificity is not known. This entry is derived from a study of cytomegalovirus exposure and HLA in healthy donors. Primers for the PCR totalled 60 Vbeta and 13 Jbeta. Using immunoSEQ multiplex PCR, the repertoire was profiled, and TCRdb retains in-frame clones only, with some absent. Among 150,000 to 200,000 clones listed, 77% were seen once. The V gene's germline CDR1 is SGHTA and CDR2 FQGNSA. The CDR3 loop spans 13 amino acids. Trimming took off 4 bases at V and 0 bases at J, with 6 bases between the two ends. Findings of the study overall: The classifier was said to identify cytomegalovirus status with high specificity and sensitivity. A likely sequencing artifact accounted for one observed cluster of highly shared sequence variants. CMV serostatus was the only recorded immune exposure for donors. In a later analysis, V- and J-gene trimming of beta chains associated with a DCLRE1C missense variant, replicated independently.

The J gene is TRBJ1-2, the V gene TRBV7-2; unclear D gene. The clonotype was recovered from a man between 50 and 59 years old in good health and CMV-seropositive. What was sequenced was PBMCs. The CDR3 region is CASSSRSNYGYTF. The CDR3 region has the DNA TGTGCCAGCAGCTCCAGGTCTAACTATGGCTACACCTTC. Full variable domain (outside the CDR3, taken from reference TRBV7-2 and TRBJ1-2): GAGVSQSPSNKVTEKGKDVELRCDPISGHTALYWYRQSLGQGLEFLIYFQGNSAPDKSGLPSDRFSAERTGGSVSTLTIQRTQQEDSAVYLCASSSRSNYGYTFGSGTRLTVV.